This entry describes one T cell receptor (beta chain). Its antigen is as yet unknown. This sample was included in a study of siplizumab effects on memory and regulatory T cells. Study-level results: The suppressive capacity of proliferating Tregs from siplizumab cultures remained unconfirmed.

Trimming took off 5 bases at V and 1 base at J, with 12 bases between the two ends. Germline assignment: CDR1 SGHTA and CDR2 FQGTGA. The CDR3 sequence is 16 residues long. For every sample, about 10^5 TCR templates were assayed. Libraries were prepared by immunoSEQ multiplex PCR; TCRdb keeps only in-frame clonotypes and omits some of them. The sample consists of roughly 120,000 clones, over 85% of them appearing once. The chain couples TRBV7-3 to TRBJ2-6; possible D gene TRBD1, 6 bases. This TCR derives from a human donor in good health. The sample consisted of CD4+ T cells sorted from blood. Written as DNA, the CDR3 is TGTGCCAGCAGCCCTGGACAGACTTCTGGGGCCAACGTCCTGACTTTC. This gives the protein CASSPGQTSGANVLTF. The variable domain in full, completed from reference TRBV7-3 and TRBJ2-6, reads GAGVSQTPSNKVTEKGKYVELRCDPISGHTALYWYRQSLGQGPEFLIYFQGTGAADDSGLPNDRFFAVRPEGSVSTLKIQRTERGDSAVYLCASSPGQTSGANVLTFGAGSRLTVL.